Here is one T cell receptor (beta chain) with its context. Its target is not known. The entry originates in a study of T cell responses to AZD1222 COVID-19 vaccine. Points from the study as a whole: Baseline seropositivity occurred in only 5 to 7 AZD1222 recipients.

V lost 3 bases and J lost 4; bases outside the gene matches: 5. This CDR3 region has 15 residues. Germline V CDR1 and CDR2: SGHTA, FQGTGA. Clones were read by immunoSEQ multiplex PCR, and TCRdb kept only the in-frame ones, dropping some. The sample carries about 70,000 clones, roughly 87% recorded once. The TCR was taken from an adult in good health. The sample consisted of peripheral blood, taken on day 0 of MenACWY control vaccination. This chain joins TRBV7-3 and TRBJ2-5; 10 bases map to TRBD2. The CDR3 bases are TGTGCCAGCAGCTTGCGGGGACTAGCGAGAGAGACCCAGTACTTC. Encoded protein: CASSLRGLARETQYF.